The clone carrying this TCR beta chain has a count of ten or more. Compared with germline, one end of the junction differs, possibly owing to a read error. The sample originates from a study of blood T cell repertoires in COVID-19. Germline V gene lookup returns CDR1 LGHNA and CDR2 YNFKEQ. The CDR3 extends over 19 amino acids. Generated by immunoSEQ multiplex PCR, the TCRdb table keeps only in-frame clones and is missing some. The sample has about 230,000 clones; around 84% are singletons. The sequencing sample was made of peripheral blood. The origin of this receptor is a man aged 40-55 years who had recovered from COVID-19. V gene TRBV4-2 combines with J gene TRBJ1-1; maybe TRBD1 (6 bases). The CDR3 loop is CASNQKGGYFGTDAGEAFF. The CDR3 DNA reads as TGTGCCAGCAACCAAAAGGGGGGGTATTTTGGGACGGATGCTGGGGAAGCTTTCTTT.